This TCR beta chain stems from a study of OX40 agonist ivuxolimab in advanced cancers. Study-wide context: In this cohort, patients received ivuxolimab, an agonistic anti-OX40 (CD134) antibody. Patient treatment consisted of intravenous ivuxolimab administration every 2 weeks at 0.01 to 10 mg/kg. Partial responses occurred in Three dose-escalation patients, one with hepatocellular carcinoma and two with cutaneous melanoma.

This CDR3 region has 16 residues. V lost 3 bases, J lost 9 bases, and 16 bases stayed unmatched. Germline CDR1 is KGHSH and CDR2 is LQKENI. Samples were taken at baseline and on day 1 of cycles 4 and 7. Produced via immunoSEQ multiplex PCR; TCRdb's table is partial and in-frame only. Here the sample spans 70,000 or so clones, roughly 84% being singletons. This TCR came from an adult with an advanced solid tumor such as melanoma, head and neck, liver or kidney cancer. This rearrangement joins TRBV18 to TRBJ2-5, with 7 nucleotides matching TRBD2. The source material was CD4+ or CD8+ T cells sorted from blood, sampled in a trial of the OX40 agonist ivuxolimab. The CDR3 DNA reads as TGTGCCAGCTCACCTATACCGGGACTACAGAAATGGGCCCAGTACTTC. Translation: CASSPIPGLQKWAQYF.